The 13 T cell receptor beta chains below were found in one sample sequenced in a study of blood T cell repertoires in COVID-19 (dated by TCRdb to 2018 to 2021). Library method: the immunoSEQ multiplex PCR assay. The immuneACCESS repertoire file appears here via TCRdb, limited to in-frame rearrangements. These files lack a portion of the clones; in checked studies, under half of the deficit traces to unresolved V genes, and the cause of the others is not known. The sample table shows approximately 180,000 clones, and approximately 85% are seen once. The leading ten clones occupy around 3% of the sample. Sequencing was done on a sample of peripheral blood. The origin of the receptors is a man between 60 and 75 years old with acute or convalescent COVID-19.

About this clone itself: Other DNA sequences in this specimen translate into the identical CDR3. The chain is built from TRBV5-1 and TRBJ1-1; D not certain. The V gene's germline CDR1 is SGHRS and CDR2 YFSETQ. This CDR3 has 15 residues. Between the trimmed V and J ends, which lost 0 bases and 5 bases, there was a span of 14 bases. The CDR3 loop reads CASSLGGPGSTEAFF. Here the CDR3 DNA reads TGCGCCAGCAGCTTGGGGGGTCCGGGGAGTACTGAAGCTTTCTTT.

The chain recombines TRBV6-5 with TRBJ2-7; perhaps TRBD1 as D (6 bases). With 5 bases removed from V and 2 bases from J, the gap between germline ends came to 13 bases. This CDR3 is built from 14 residues. Germline lookup yields CDR1 MNHEY and CDR2 SVGAGI. CDR3: CASSKRQVTYEQYF. The CDR3 DNA sequence: TGTGCCAGCAGTAAGAGACAGGTTACCTACGAGCAGTACTTC.

This clone was detected only a few times. This chain links TRBV5-1 with TRBJ2-5, with a weak D call TRBD2 (6 bases). Looked up from germline, CDR1 is SGHRS and CDR2 is YFSETQ. There are 14 residues in the CDR3. V lost 0 bases, J lost 7 bases, and 13 bases lay in between. CDR3 in DNA: TGCGCCAGCAGCTTGGATGGCCGGCGGGGGACCCAGTACTTC. The encoded protein is CASSLDGRRGTQYF. The full variable domain, rest sourced from reference TRBV5-1 and TRBJ2-5, is KAGVTQTPRYLIKTRGQQVTLSCSPISGHRSVSWYQQTPGQGLQFLFEYFSETQRNKGNFPGRFSGRQFSNSRSEMNVSTLELGDSALYLCASSLDGRRGTQYFGPGTRLLVL.

This clone was seen more than once but under ten times. This chain uses TRBV12-5 with TRBJ1-6, with TRBD1 identical over 7 bases. Germline CDR1 is LGHNT and CDR2 is FRNRAP. Unmatched junction bases numbered 9, after V lost 7 bases and J lost 9 bases. The CDR3 covers 14 residues. CDR3 amino acids: CASAAGTDSSPLHF. The CDR3 DNA follows: TGTGCTAGTGCCGCCGGGACAGACAGTTCACCCCTCCACTTT.

The gene calls are TRBV5-1 and TRBJ2-1, with 8 positions matching TRBD2. J was trimmed by 3 bases and V by 4 bases; bases with no gene match: 6. Germline CDR1 reads SGHRS; CDR2 reads YFSETQ. This CDR3 is 15 amino acids long. The CDR3 loop is CASSKVAGYYNEQFF. The DNA for the CDR3 is TGCGCCAGCAGCAAGGTAGCGGGATACTACAATGAGCAGTTCTTC.

This clone was seen only once. The chain couples TRBV28 to TRBJ2-2; a possible D gene is TRBD1 (6 bases). The CDR3 extends over 13 amino acids. Germline V gene lookup returns CDR1 MDHEN and CDR2 SYDVKM. Deletions cut 7 bases from V and 7 bases from J, with 13 bases between. CDR3 in DNA: TGTGCCAGCACTACAGGGATTCACGGGGAGCTGTTTTTT. Translation gives CASTTGIHGELFF.

V usage is TRBV18 and J usage is TRBJ2-1, with a tentative D call TRBD2 (5 bases). Germline lookup yields CDR1 KGHSH and CDR2 LQKENI. V lost 3 bases and J lost 4, with 13 bases in between. This CDR3 is 15 amino acids long. CDR3 residues: CASSPSLAEYNEQFF. The CDR3 bases are TGTGCCAGCTCACCGTCGCTAGCCGAATACAATGAGCAGTTCTTC.

The chain links TRBV5-1 to TRBJ2-7; TRBD1 aligns across 7 bases. CDR3 length: 15 amino acids. From germline, CDR1 is SGHRS and CDR2 YFSETQ. V lost 4 bases, J lost 2 bases, and 9 bases stayed unmatched. The CDR3 region has the DNA TGCGCCAGCAGCCCGAGGGGGCAGGGTACCTACGAGCAGTACTTC. Its translation: CASSPRGQGTYEQYF.

The chain carries TRBV9 and TRBJ2-3; TRBD2 is a possible D gene (6 bases). This CDR3 spans 16 amino acids. Deletions cut 0 bases from V and 4 bases from J, with 15 bases between. CDR1 SGDLS and CDR2 YYNGEE come from the germline V gene. CDR3 DNA sequence: TGTGCCAGCAGCGTAGGGCCAGCGGGCACCGCAGATACGCAGTATTTT. Encoded protein: CASSVGPAGTADTQYF.

The table lists this clone with a count of one. The chain uses TRBV7-9 and TRBJ1-4; D remains ambiguous. The CDR3 has 13 amino acids. Germline assignment: CDR1 SEHNR and CDR2 FQNEAQ (reference sequence). Deletions cut 3 bases from V and 8 bases from J, with 10 bases between. The CDR3: CASSLAGSEKLFF. The CDR3, as DNA: TGTGCCAGCAGCTTGGCAGGCAGCGAAAAACTGTTTTTT. Together with reference TRBV7-9 and TRBJ1-4, the CDR3 gives the full variable domain: DTGVSQNPRHKITKRGQNVTFRCDPISEHNRLYWYRQTLGQGPEFLTYFQNEAQLEKSRLLSDRFSAERPKGSFSTLEIQRTEQGDSAMYLCASSLAGSEKLFFGSGTQLSVL.

J is TRBJ1-6 and V is TRBV5-5; 7 nucleotides line up with TRBD1. The V segment lost 3 bases and the J segment 0 bases; nucleotides outside the gene matches: 3. Looked up from germline, CDR1 is SGHKS and CDR2 is YYEKEE (reference sequence). CDR3 size: 16 residues. DNA of the CDR3: TGTGCCAGCAGCTCGGACAGGAGCTCCTATAATTCACCCCTCCACTTT. Protein sequence: CASSSDRSSYNSPLHF.

This chain connects TRBV28 to TRBJ1-4; a possible D gene is TRBD1 (6 bases). The CDR3 loop spans 16 amino acids. Looked up from germline, CDR1 is MDHEN and CDR2 is SYDVKM. Trimming stripped 2 bases from V and 10 bases from J, with 20 bases between. CDR3 region: CASSLRGEGKIGKLFF. As DNA, the CDR3 is TGTGCCAGCAGTTTAAGGGGGGAGGGTAAAATCGGAAAACTGTTTTTT. Based on the CDR3 plus reference TRBV28 and TRBJ1-4, the full variable domain is DVKVTQSSRYLVKRTGEKVFLECVQDMDHENMFWYRQDPGLGLRLIYFSYDVKMKEKGDIPEGYSVSREKKERFSLILESASTNQTSMYLCASSLRGEGKIGKLFFGSGTQLSVL.

The chain recombines TRBV11-3 with TRBJ2-7; D might be TRBD1 (6 bases). There are 13 residues in the CDR3. Trimming stripped 10 bases from V and 2 bases from J, with 15 bases between. Germline loops: CDR1 SGHNT, CDR2 YENEEA. Here the CDR3 reads CATTQGPPYEQYF. The DNA of the CDR3 is TGTGCCACCACACAGGGTCCCCCCTACGAGCAGTACTTC.